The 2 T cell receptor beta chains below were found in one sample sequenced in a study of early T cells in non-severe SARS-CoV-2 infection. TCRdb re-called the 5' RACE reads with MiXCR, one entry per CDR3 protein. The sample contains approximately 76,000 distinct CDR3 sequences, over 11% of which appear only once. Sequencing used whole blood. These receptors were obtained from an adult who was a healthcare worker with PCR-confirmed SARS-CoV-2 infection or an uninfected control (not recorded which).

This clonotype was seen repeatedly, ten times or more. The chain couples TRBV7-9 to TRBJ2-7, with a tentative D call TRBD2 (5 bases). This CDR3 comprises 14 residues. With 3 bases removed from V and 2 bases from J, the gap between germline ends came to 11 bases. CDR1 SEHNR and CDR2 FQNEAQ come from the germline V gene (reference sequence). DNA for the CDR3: TGTGCCAGCAGCTTGCTCCCCGGGGCCTACGAGCAGTACTTC. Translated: CASSLLPGAYEQYF.

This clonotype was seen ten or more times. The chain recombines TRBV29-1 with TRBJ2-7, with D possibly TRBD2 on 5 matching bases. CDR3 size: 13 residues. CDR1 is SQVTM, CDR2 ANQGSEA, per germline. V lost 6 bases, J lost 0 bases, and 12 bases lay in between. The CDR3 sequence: CSVAGISSYEQYF. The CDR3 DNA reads TGCAGCGTAGCCGGGATTAGCTCCTACGAGCAGTACTTC.